The following is a TCR beta chain sequence with its context. This sample was included in a study of blood T cell repertoires in COVID-19. Looking at the study overall: Samples came from the United States, Italy and Spain, spanning acute and convalescent COVID-19. Sample material is recorded as cDNA or gDNA derived from T cells, B-cell-depleted T cells, or PBMCs.

The length of the CDR3 is 16 residues. The trim removed 3 bases at V and 6 bases at J, leaving 11 bases unmatched. Per the germline V gene, CDR1 is DFQATT and CDR2 is SNEGSKA (reference sequence). Study processing details: Reference gene primer amplification in the assay estimated nucleated cell counts. Method: immunoSEQ multiplex PCR; TCRdb's copy keeps in-frame clones and lacks some. V and J calls plus clone size are reproduced from that table; the DNA served to infer D and trimming. Among over 65,000 clones, 81% were seen once, and the ten largest hold around 43%. V and J are TRBV20-1 and TRBJ2-1; 10 nucleotides line up with TRBD2. The clonotype was recovered from a man older than 75 with acute or convalescent COVID-19. The sample consisted of peripheral blood. DNA of the CDR3: TGCAGTGCTAGTTTAGCGGGAGGCCTCCACGCCAATGAGCAGTTCTTC. Its translation is CSASLAGGLHANEQFF.